This TCR beta chain was captured by sequencing in a study of shared clonotypes between healthy human individuals. The CDR3 totals 15 residues. With 7 bases clipped from V and 2 bases from J, the junction kept 10 bases outside the gene matches. Germline V CDR1 and CDR2: SGHRS, YFSETQ. The study drew its donors from healthy HIV-negative adults without recent acute infections or vaccinations. This clone appeared a single time. Method: immunoSEQ multiplex PCR; TCRdb's copy keeps in-frame clones and lacks some. The data show a few million clones, over 85% seen once. The chain carries TRBV5-1 and TRBJ2-7; 9 bases agree with TRBD1. The sequence was collected from a man aged 18 to 29 in good health. Sequences were obtained from naive CD4+ T cells sorted from blood. Subset here: CD45RA+ positively selected. The chain's CDR3 is CASDPGTGIPYEQYF. As DNA, the CDR3 is TGCGCCAGCGACCCCGGGACAGGGATACCCTACGAGCAGTACTTC.